The 8 T cell receptor beta chains below come from one sample, sequenced in a study of vaccination effects on CD4 cells after COVID-19. No cognate antigen is known for these TCRs. Sequencing was performed with immunoSEQ multiplex PCR; in TCRdb, only in-frame clones are kept and a portion is missing. The top ten hold about 5.4% of the sample, which has about 46,000 clones, around 80% seen once. At the end of approximately 10 days of culture, CD4+ T cells were isolated. A positive SARS-CoV-2 PCR test fell between March and December 2020. Either the mRNA-1273 or the BNT162b2 vaccine was given to participants as two doses. The sequencing here drew on CD4+ T cells from PBMCs cultured without peptide, taken after COVID-19 vaccination. These receptors came from a human donor who had a prior SARS-CoV-2 infection.

The chain carries TRBV19 and TRBJ2-3; 10 nucleotides align to TRBD1. The CDR3 spans 11 residues. After removal of 4 bases from V and 13 bases from J, the junction contained 2 bases not matched to a gene. Per the germline V gene, CDR1 is LNHDA and CDR2 is SQIVND (reference sequence). CDR3 nucleotide sequence: TGTGCCAGTAGTACGGGACAGGGGAAGTATTTT. Protein product: CASSTGQGKYF.

The rearrangement joins TRBV5-1 to TRBJ2-5; D unresolved. Trimming shortened V by 5 bases and J by 2 bases, and 13 bases separated the two germline ends. The CDR3 totals 14 residues. CDR1 and CDR2 from the germline V gene are SGHRS and YFSETQ. CDR3 nucleotides: TGCGCCAGCAGTCACCCGGGCTCTCAAGAGACCCAGTACTTC. Translating it yields CASSHPGSQETQYF.

The rearrangement uses TRBV5-1 and TRBJ2-5; TRBD1 might be the D (6 bases). The V gene lost 2 bases and the J gene lost 5 bases, with 16 bases spanning the gap. Germline values: CDR1 SGHRS, CDR2 YFSETQ. CDR3 size: 15 residues. This CDR3 is CASSFRQVAGETQYF. Here the CDR3 DNA reads TGCGCCAGCAGCTTCCGACAGGTGGCTGGGGAGACCCAGTACTTC. Full variable domain (remainder filled in from reference TRBV5-1 and TRBJ2-5): KAGVTQTPRYLIKTRGQQVTLSCSPISGHRSVSWYQQTPGQGLQFLFEYFSETQRNKGNFPGRFSGRQFSNSRSEMNVSTLELGDSALYLCASSFRQVAGETQYFGPGTRLLVL.

The rearrangement uses TRBV10-3 and TRBJ2-3; D gene uncertain. Trimming pared 8 bases from V and 0 bases from J, leaving 12 bases between. Per germline, CDR1 ENHRY and CDR2 SYGVKD. This CDR3 has 14 amino acids. The CDR3 protein is CAIALGDSTDTQYF. CDR3 nucleotides: TGTGCCATCGCCTTAGGAGATAGCACAGATACGCAGTATTTT.

The chain joins TRBV15 to TRBJ1-5; D may be TRBD1 (5 bases). Deletions cut 4 bases from V and 7 bases from J, with 11 bases between. CDR3 size: 13 residues. The germline V gene encodes CDR1 LNHNV and CDR2 YYDKDF (reference sequence). The CDR3: CATSTPPGQPQHF. The CDR3 DNA sequence: TGTGCCACCAGCACACCTCCAGGGCAGCCCCAGCATTTT.

The V call is TRBV6-5, the J call TRBJ1-1; D may be TRBD1 (6 bases). The CDR3 runs 14 residues. Per germline, CDR1 MNHEY and CDR2 SVGAGI. The ends were cut back, 7 bases at V and 0 bases at J, with 12 bases in the middle. CDR3 residues: CASIQQGLNTEAFF. The CDR3 DNA sequence: TGTGCCAGCATCCAACAGGGATTGAACACTGAAGCTTTCTTT.

The chain joins TRBV10-2 to TRBJ2-3; no firm D call. This CDR3 has 9 amino acids. Germline CDR1 reads WSHSY; CDR2 reads SAAADI. Trimming removed 10 bases at V and 2 bases at J, with 1 base between. DNA of the CDR3: TGCGCCAACACAGATACGCAGTATTTT. Translating it yields CANTDTQYF.

The chain links TRBV5-1 to TRBJ1-6; TRBD1 might be the D (6 bases). The V and J ends lost 6 bases and 5 bases respectively, with 15 bases between them. The CDR3 is made up of 15 amino acids. Germline-derived CDR1 and CDR2 are SGHRS and YFSETQ. The CDR3 DNA is TGCGCCAGCACCGCACAGGGTTCAAATAATTCACCCCTCCACTTT. It is translated as CASTAQGSNNSPLHF.